The T cell receptor (beta chain) under discussion was sequenced for a study of T cells after yellow fever vaccination. Study summary: Fractions containing few cells were prepared with SMART-Seq v4 Ultra Low Input.

Notes on this clonotype: The antigen remains undetermined.

There are 16 residues in the CDR3. Trimming took 6 bases from V and 0 from J, leaving 17 bases between them. Germline CDR1 and CDR2: LGHNA and YSLEER. Findings and caveats of the study: The study re-detected most primary-vaccination clones after the booster (roughly 96% CD4, around 90% CD8). A weaker but faster secondary response was observed, peaking on day 5 versus 15.

TCRdb recomputed calls from the 5' RACE reads with MiXCR, one row per CDR3 protein. Of a few hundred thousand distinct CDR3 sequences in the sample, over 8% were seen once. Sequenced material: PBMCs, taken on the day of the first yellow fever vaccination. The receptor's source is a man aged 18 to 30 who received the YFV17D yellow fever vaccine. The V and J genes are TRBV4-3 and TRBJ1-1; perhaps TRBD1 as D (5 bases). CDR3: CASSPTAGTMNTEAFF. In DNA form, the CDR3 reads TGCGCCAGCAGTCCTACCGCAGGGACTATGAACACTGAAGCTTTCTTT.